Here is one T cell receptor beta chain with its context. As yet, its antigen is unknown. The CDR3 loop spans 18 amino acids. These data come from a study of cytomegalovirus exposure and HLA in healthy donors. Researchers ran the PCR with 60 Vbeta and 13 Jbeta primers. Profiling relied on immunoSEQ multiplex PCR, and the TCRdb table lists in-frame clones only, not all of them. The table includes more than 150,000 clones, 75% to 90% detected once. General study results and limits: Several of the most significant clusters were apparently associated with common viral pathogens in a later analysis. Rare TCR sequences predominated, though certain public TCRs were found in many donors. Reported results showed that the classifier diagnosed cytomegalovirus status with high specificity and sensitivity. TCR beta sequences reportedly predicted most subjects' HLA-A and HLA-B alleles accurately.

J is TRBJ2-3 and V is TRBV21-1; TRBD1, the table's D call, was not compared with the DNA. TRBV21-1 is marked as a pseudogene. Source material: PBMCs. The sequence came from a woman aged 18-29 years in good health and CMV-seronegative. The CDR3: CASSIQGGQSIITDTQYF. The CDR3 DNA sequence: TGTGCCAGCAGCATCCAAGGGGGACAGAGCATCATCACAGATACGCAGTATTTT.